This TCR beta chain was sequenced for a study of cytomegalovirus exposure and HLA in healthy donors. Germline CDR1 is MDHEN and CDR2 is SYDVKM. Germline trimming cut 5 bases from V and 12 bases from J; bases unmatched to any gene: 22. This CDR3 is built from 16 residues. For this clone: Its antigen is unidentified.

Study-wide points: Through in vitro validation, a few CMV-associated chains were shown to be specific for CMV antigens. The study put 150 or so TCR beta chains on its list as cytomegalovirus-associated. Accurate prediction of HLA-A and HLA-B alleles (for most subjects) was reportedly achieved from TCR beta sequences. An analysis that came later showed most CMV-associated TCR beta chains appearing HLA-restricted.

In the PCR, 60 Vbeta and 13 Jbeta primers were used. The data were produced by immunoSEQ multiplex PCR, yet TCRdb's version contains in-frame clones alone and is incomplete. The data contain 150,000 to 200,000 clones, 80% to 85% of them singletons. The chain links TRBV28 to TRBJ2-7; TRBD1 agrees at 7 bases. Sequencing used PBMCs. This TCR derives from a man younger than 35 in good health and CMV-seronegative. The CDR3 DNA is TGTGCCAGCAGTATCCCTGCCGGACAGGACTTGGTAGGTTTGTACTTC. It translates to CASSIPAGQDLVGLYF.